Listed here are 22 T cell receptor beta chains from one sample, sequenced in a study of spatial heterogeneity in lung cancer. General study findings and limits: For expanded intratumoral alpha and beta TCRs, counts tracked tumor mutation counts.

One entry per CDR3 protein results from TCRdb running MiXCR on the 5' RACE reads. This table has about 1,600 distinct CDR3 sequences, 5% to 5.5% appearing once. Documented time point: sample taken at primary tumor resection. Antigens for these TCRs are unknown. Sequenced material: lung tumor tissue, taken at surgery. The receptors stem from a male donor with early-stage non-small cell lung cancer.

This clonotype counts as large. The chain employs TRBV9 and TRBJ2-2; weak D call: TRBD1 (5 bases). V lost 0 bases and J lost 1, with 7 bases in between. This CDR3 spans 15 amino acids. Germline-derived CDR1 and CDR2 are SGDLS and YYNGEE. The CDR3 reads CASSVEGLNTGELFF. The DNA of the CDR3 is TGTGCCAGCAGCGTAGAGGGGTTGAACACCGGGGAGCTGTTTTTT.

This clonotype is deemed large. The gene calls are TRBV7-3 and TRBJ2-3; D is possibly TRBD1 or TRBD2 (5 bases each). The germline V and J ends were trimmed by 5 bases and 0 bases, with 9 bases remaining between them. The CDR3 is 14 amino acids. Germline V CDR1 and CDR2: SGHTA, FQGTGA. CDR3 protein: CASSRDGSTDTQYF. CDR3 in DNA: TGTGCCAGCAGCCGGGACGGTAGCACAGATACGCAGTATTTT.

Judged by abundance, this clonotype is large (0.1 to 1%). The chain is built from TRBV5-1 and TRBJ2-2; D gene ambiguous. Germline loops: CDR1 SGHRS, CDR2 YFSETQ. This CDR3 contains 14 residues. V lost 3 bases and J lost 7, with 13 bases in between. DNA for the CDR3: TGCGCCAGCAGCTCTTCCGACGGATACGGGGAGCTGTTTTTT. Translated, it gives CASSSSDGYGELFF.

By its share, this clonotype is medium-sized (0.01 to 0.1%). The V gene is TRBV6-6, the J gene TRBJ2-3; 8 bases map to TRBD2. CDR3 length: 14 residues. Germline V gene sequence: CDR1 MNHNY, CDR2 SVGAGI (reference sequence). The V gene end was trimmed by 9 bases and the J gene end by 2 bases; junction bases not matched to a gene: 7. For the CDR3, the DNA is TGTGCCAGTAGACTAGCGCGCAACACAGATACGCAGTATTTT. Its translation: CASRLARNTDTQYF.

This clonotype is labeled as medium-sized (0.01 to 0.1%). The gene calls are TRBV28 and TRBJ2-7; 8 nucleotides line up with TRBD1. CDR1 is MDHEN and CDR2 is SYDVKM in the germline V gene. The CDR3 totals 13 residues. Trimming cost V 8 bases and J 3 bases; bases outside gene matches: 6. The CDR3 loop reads CASWKDRGYEQYF. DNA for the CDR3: TGTGCCAGCTGGAAAGACAGGGGCTACGAGCAGTACTTC.

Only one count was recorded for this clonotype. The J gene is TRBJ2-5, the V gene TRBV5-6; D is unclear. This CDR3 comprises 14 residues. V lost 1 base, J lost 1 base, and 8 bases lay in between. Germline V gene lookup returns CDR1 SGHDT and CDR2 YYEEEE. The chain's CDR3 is CASSLLSSQETQYF. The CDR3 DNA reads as TGTGCCAGCAGCTTGCTGTCCTCCCAAGAGACCCAGTACTTC. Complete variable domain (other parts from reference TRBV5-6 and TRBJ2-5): DAGVTQSPTHLIKTRGQQVTLRCSPKSGHDTVSWYQQALGQGPQFIFQYYEEEERQRGNFPDRFSGHQFPNYSSELNVNALLLGDSALYLCASSLLSSQETQYFGPGTRLLVL.

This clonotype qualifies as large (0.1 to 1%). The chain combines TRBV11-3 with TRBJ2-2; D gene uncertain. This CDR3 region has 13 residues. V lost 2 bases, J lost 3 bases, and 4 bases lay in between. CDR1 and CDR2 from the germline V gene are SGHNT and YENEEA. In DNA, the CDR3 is TGTGCCAGCAGCTTAAGGGACACCGGGGAGCTGTTTTTT. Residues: CASSLRDTGELFF.

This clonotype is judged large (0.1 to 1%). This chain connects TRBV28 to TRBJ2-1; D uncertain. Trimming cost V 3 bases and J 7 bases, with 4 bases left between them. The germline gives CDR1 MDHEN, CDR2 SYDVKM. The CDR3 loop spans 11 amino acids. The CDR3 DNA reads TGTGCCAGCAGTTTTCAAAATGAGCAGTTCTTC. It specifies CASSFQNEQFF.

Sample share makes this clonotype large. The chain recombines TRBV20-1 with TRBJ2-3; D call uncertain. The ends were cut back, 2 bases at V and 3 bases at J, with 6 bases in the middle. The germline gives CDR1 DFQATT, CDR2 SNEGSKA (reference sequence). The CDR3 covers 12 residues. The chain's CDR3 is CSARSRTDTQYF. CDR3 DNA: TGCAGTGCTAGAAGTCGGACAGATACGCAGTATTTT.

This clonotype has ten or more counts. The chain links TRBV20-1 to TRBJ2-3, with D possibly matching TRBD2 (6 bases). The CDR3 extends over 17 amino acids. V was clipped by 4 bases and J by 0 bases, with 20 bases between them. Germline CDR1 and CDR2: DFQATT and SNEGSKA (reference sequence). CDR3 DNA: TGCAGTGCTACCGCGGGAACGAATACTCCTAGCACAGATACGCAGTATTTT. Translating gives CSATAGTNTPSTDTQYF.

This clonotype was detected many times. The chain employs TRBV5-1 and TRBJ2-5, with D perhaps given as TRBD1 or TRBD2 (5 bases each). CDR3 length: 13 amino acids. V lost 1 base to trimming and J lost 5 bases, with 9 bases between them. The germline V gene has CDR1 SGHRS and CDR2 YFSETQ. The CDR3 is CASSLLGDETQYF. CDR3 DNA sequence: TGCGCCAGCAGCTTGCTGGGGGACGAGACCCAGTACTTC. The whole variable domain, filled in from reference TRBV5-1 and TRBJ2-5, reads KAGVTQTPRYLIKTRGQQVTLSCSPISGHRSVSWYQQTPGQGLQFLFEYFSETQRNKGNFPGRFSGRQFSNSRSEMNVSTLELGDSALYLCASSLLGDETQYFGPGTRLLVL.

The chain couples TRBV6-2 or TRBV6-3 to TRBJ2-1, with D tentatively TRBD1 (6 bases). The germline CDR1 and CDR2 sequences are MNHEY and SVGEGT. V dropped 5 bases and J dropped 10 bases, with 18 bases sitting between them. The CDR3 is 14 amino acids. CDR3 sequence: CASSPHHDRPEQFF. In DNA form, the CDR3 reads TGTGCCAGCAGTCCACACCATGACAGGCCCGAGCAGTTCTTC.

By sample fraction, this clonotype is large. CDR3 amino acids: CASSVGDRGLETQYF. DNA for the CDR3: TGTGCCAGCAGCGTTGGGGACAGGGGGCTTGAGACCCAGTACTTC. The V call is TRBV9, the J call TRBJ2-5, with 12 bases fitting TRBD1. CDR3 length: 15 residues. CDR1 and CDR2 (germline): SGDLS, YYNGEE. V lost 2 bases, J lost 5 bases, and 4 bases stayed unmatched.

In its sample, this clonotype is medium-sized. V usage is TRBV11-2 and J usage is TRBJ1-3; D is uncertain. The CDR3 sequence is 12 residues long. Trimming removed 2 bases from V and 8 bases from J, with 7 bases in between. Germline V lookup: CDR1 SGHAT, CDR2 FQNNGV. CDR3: CASSLNMDTIYF. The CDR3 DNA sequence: TGTGCCAGCAGCTTAAATATGGACACCATATATTTT.

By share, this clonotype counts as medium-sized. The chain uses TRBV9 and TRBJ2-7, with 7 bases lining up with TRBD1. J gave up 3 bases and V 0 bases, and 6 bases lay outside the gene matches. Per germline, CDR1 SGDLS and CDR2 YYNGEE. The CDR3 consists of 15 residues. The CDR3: CASSVGGQTYYEQYF. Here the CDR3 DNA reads TGTGCCAGCAGCGTAGGGGGACAGACATACTACGAGCAGTACTTC.

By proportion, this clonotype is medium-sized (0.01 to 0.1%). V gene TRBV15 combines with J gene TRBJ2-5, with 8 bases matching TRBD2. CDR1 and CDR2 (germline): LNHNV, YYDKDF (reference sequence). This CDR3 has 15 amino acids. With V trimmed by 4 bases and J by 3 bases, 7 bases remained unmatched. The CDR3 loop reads CATSTRGGVEETQYF. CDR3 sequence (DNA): TGTGCCACCAGCACCCGGGGGGGGGTCGAAGAGACCCAGTACTTC.

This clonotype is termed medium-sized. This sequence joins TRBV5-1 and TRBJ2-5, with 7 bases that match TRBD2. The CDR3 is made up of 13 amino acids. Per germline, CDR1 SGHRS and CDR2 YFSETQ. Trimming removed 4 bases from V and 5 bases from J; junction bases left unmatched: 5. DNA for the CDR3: TGCGCCAGCAGCGGGACTACTTGGGAGACCCAGTACTTC. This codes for CASSGTTWETQYF.

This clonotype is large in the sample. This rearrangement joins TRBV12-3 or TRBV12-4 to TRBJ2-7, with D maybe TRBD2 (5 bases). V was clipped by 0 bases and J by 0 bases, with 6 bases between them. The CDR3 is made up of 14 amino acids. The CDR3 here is CASSLAGVSYEQYF. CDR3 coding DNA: TGTGCCAGCAGTTTAGCGGGAGTCTCCTACGAGCAGTACTTC.

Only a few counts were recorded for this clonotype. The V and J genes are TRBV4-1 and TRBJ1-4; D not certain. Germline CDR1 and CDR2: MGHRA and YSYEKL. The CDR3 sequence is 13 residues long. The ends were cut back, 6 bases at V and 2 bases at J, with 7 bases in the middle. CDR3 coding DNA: TGCGCCAGCAGTGGTGGGACTAATGAAAAACTGTTTTTT. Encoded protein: CASSGGTNEKLFF.

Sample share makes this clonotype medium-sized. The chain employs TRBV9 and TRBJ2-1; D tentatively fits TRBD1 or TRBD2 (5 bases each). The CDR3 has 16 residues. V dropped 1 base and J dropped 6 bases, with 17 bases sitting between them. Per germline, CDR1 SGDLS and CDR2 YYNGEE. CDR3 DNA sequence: TGTGCCAGCAGCGTACAGGGTAGGGGAGATATCAATGAGCAGTTCTTC. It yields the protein CASSVQGRGDINEQFF. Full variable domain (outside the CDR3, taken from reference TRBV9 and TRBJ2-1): DSGVTQTPKHLITATGQRVTLRCSPRSGDLSVYWYQQSLDQGLQFLIQYYNGEERAKGNILERFSAQQFPDLHSELNLSSLELGDSALYFCASSVQGRGDINEQFFGPGTRLTVL.

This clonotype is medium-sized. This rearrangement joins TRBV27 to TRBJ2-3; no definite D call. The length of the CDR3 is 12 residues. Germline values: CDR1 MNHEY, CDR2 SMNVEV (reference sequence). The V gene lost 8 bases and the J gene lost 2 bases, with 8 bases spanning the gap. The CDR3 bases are TGTGCCAGCGGGTTCTACACAGATACGCAGTATTTT. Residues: CASGFYTDTQYF.

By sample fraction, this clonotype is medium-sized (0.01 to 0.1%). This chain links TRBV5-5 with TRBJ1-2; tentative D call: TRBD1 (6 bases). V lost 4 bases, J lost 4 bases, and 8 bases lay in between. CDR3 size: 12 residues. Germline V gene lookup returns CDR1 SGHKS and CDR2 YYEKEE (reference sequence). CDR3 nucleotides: TGTGCCAGCAGCGTGGACAGCTATGGCTACACCTTC. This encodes CASSVDSYGYTF.